These 6 T cell receptor beta chains originate from one sample sequenced in a study of blood T cell repertoires in COVID-19. TCRdb's copy holds only in-frame clones and misses some; the assay was immunoSEQ multiplex PCR. The table includes more than 95,000 clones, approximately 85% detected once. Input material: peripheral blood. The receptors stem from a man aged 50-60 years with acute or convalescent COVID-19.

V gene TRBV4-2 combines with J gene TRBJ1-1; 9 bases align to TRBD1. J gave up 4 bases and V 1 base, and 4 bases lay outside the gene matches. CDR1 and CDR2 (germline): LGHNA, YNFKEQ. The CDR3 loop spans 15 amino acids. CDR3 coding DNA: TGTGCCAGCAGCCAAGCGTCACAGGGGGCCACTGAAGCTTTCTTT. It specifies CASSQASQGATEAFF.

This clone was recorded only once. The chain recombines TRBV5-5 with TRBJ1-1; D is undetermined. Trimming removed 7 bases from V and 2 bases from J, with 12 bases in between. Looked up from germline, CDR1 is SGHKS and CDR2 is YYEKEE (reference sequence). This CDR3 has 13 residues. As DNA, the CDR3 is TGTGCCAGCCGGAGGCGAATCAACACTGAAGCTTTCTTT. Protein product: CASRRRINTEAFF.

The chain links TRBV2 to TRBJ2-1; 11 nucleotides align to TRBD1. Germline V lookup: CDR1 SNHLY, CDR2 FYNNEI. V lost 9 bases, J lost 6 bases, and 7 bases stayed unmatched. CDR3 size: 14 residues. The CDR3 bases are TGTGCCAGTCCTCGAGGGACAGGGGGCAATGAGCAGTTCTTC. Its translation: CASPRGTGGNEQFF.

V gene TRBV10-3 combines with J gene TRBJ2-7; no firm D call. V shed 2 bases and J shed 5 bases, with 7 bases lying between them. The CDR3 runs 12 residues. Germline values: CDR1 ENHRY, CDR2 SYGVKD. CDR3 amino acids: CAISEARDEQYF. DNA for the CDR3: TGTGCCATCAGTGAGGCCCGGGACGAGCAGTACTTC.

This clone was observed a few times. The chain has TRBV24-1 and TRBJ2-6; 7 nucleotides match TRBD1. Germline V gives CDR1 KGHDR, CDR2 SFDVKD. The ends lost 9 bases at V and 4 bases at J; junction bases unmatched: 8. The CDR3 covers 15 residues. CDR3 in DNA: TGTGCCACCGGTACAGGGGTAGCGGGGGCCAACGTCCTGACTTTC. Encoded protein: CATGTGVAGANVLTF.

The V and J genes are TRBV18 and TRBJ2-1, with 15 bases that match TRBD2. The germline V gene encodes CDR1 KGHSH and CDR2 LQKENI. The ends lost 2 bases at V and 8 bases at J; junction bases unmatched: 1. This CDR3 comprises 15 residues. DNA of the CDR3: TGTGCCAGCTCACCAGGACTAGCGGGAGGGGATGAGCAGTTCTTC. It yields the protein CASSPGLAGGDEQFF.